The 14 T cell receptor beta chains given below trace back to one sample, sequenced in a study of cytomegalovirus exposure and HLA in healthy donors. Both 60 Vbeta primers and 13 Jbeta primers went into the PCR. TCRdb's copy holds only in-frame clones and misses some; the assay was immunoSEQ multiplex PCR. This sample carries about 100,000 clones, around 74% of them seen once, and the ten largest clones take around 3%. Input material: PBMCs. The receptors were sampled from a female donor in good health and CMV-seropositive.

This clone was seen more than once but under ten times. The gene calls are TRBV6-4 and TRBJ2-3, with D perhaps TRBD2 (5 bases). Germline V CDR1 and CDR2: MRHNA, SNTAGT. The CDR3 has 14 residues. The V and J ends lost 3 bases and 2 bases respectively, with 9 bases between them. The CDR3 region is CASSESGATDTQYF. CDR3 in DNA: TGTGCCAGCAGTGAAAGCGGTGCCACAGATACGCAGTATTTT.

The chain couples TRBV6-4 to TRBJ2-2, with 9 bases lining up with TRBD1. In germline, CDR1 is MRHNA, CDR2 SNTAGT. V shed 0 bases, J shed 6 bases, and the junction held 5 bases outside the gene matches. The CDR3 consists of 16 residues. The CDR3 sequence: CASSDSRTGEAGELFF. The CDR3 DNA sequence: TGTGCCAGCAGTGACTCTAGGACAGGGGAGGCCGGGGAGCTGTTTTTT.

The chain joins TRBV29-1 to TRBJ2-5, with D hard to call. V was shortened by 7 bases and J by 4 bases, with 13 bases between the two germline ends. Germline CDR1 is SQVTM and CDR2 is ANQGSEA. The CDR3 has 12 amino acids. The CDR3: CSGRLPGETQYF. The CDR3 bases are TGCAGCGGCCGGTTACCGGGAGAGACCCAGTACTTC. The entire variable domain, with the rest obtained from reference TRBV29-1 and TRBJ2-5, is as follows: SAVISQKPSRDICQRGTSLTIQCQVDSQVTMMFWYRQQPGQSLTLIATANQGSEATYESGFVIDKFPISRPNLTFSTLTVSNMSPEDSSIYLCSGRLPGETQYFGPGTRLLVL.

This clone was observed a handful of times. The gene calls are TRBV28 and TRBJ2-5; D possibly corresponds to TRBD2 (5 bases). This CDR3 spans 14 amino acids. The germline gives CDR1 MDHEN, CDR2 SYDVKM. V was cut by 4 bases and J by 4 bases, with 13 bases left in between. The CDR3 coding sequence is TGTGCCAGCAGTTATCGAGAGGGCCGAGAGACCCAGTACTTC. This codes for CASSYREGRETQYF.

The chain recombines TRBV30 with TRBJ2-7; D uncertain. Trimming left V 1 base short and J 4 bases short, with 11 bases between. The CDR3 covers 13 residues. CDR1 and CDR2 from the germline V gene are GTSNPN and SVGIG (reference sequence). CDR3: CAWSARPTYEQYF. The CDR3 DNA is TGTGCCTGGAGTGCCCGCCCTACGTACGAGCAGTACTTC.

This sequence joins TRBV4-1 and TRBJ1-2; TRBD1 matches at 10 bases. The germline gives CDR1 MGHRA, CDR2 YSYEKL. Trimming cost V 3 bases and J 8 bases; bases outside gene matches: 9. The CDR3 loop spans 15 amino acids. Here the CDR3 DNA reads TGCGCCAGCAGCCATCCTGACAGGGGGCTAAGAGGCTACACCTTC. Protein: CASSHPDRGLRGYTF.

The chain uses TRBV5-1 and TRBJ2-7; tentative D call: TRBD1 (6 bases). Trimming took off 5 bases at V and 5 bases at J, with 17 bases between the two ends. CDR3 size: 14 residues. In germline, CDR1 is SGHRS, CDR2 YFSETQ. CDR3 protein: CASRGQSSRDEQYF. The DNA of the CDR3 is TGCGCCAGCAGAGGACAGTCATCTCGTGACGAGCAGTACTTC.

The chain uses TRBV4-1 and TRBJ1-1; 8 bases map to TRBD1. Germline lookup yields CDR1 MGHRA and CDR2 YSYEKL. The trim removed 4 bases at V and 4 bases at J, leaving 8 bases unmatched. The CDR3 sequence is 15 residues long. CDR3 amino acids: CASSLRQGTGTEAFF. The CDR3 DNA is TGCGCCAGCAGCCTCCGACAGGGGACGGGCACTGAAGCTTTCTTT.

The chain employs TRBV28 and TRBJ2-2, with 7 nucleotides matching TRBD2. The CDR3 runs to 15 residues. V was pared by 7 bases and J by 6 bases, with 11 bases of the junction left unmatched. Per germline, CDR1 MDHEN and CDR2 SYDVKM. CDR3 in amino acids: CASTPWGGRAGELFF. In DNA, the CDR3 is TGTGCCAGCACTCCCTGGGGGGGTAGGGCCGGGGAGCTGTTTTTT.

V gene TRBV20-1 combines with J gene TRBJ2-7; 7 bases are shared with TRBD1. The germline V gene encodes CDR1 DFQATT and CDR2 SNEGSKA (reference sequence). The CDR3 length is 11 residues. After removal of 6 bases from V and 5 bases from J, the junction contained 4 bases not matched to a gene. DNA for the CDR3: TGCAGTGCAACAGGGGCCCACGAGCAGTACTTC. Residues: CSATGAHEQYF.

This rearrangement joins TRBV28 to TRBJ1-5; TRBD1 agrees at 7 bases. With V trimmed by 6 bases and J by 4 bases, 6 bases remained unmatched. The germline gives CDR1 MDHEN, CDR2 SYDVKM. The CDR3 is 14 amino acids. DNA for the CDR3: TGTGCCAGCAGCCCCAGGACAGGTAATCAGCCCCAGCATTTT. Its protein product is CASSPRTGNQPQHF.

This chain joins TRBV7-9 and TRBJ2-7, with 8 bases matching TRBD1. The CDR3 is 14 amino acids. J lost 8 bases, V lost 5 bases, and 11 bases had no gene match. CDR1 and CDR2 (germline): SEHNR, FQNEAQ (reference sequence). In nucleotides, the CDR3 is TGTGCCAGCAGCAACGACAGGGGATACGAGAAGCAGTACTTC. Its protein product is CASSNDRGYEKQYF.

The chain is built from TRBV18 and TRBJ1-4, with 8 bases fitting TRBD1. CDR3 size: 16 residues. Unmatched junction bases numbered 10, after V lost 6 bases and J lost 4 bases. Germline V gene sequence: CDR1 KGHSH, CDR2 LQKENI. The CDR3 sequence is CASSPIGGQDNEKLFF. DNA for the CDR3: TGTGCCAGCTCCCCAATTGGGGGACAGGATAATGAAAAACTGTTTTTT.

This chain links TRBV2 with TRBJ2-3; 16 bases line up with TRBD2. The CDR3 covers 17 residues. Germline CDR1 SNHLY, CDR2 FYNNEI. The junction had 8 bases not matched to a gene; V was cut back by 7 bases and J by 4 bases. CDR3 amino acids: CASTRMGTSGRADTQYF. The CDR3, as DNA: TGTGCCAGCACCCGAATGGGGACTAGCGGGAGGGCAGATACGCAGTATTTT.